The present entry profiles one T cell receptor (beta chain) with its context. The sample comes from a study of blood T cell repertoires in COVID-19. This CDR3 comprises 15 residues. Germline values: CDR1 SGHNT, CDR2 YYREEE (reference sequence). The V and J ends lost 2 bases and 2 bases respectively, with 12 bases between them. The assay was immunoSEQ multiplex PCR, and TCRdb's table has in-frame clones only and misses some. In the table there are some 130,000 clones, 60% to 75% of which are singletons. Sequencing was done on a sample of peripheral blood. The genes are TRBV5-4 and TRBJ2-3; no clear D. This sequence was found in a woman in her 70s with acute or convalescent COVID-19. The CDR3 DNA reads as TGTGCCAGCAGCTTACCAGCGTCAGTCACAGATACGCAGTATTTT. Its translation is CASSLPASVTDTQYF.